The rows below give T cell receptor beta chains drawn from one sample of a study of blood T cell repertoires in COVID-19. Profiled with immunoSEQ multiplex PCR; TCRdb holds only in-frame clones, not every one. This sample yields 200,000 to 250,000 clones, of which 75% to 85% are seen a single time; roughly 8.2% belongs to the top ten. The sample was peripheral blood. These receptors were taken from a woman older than 75 with COVID-19, enrolled during active disease. CDR3s include the opening cysteine and the closing phenylalanine or tryptophan. The D gene is left open where the match is weak. Some rows have no size entry. The others give once, few or many, or a class for an expanded clone.

D: TRBD1; V: TRBV5-1; J: TRBJ1-5; size: NA; DNA: TGCGCCAGCAGCCCTGGGACAGCCAGTAGCAATCAGCCCCAGCATTTT; CDR3: CASSPGTASSNQPQHF
D: NA; V: TRBV30; J: TRBJ1-1; size: NA; DNA: TGTGCCTGGAGCAGCGGGACATTTGAAGCTTTCTTT; CDR3: CAWSSGTFEAFF
D: NA; V: TRBV15; J: TRBJ1-4; size: NA; DNA: TGTGCCACCAGCAGCAGCAGGCACCATGAAAAACTGTTTTTT; CDR3: CATSSSRHHEKLFF
D: TRBD2; V: TRBV10-3; J: TRBJ2-5; size: NA; DNA: TGTGCCATCAGTGAGGCTAGCGGGGGGGCTGGAGAGACCCAGTACTTC; CDR3: CAISEASGGAGETQYF
D: TRBD1; V: TRBV29-1; J: TRBJ2-3; size: NA; DNA: TGCAGCGTTGTCGGGGGGGACAGGGGTTTTACAGATACGCAGTATTTT; CDR3: CSVVGGDRGFTDTQYF
D: NA; V: TRBV19; J: TRBJ2-3; size: NA; DNA: TGTGCCAGTGGAACTAGTACTTCAGATACGCAGTATTTT; CDR3: CASGTSTSDTQYF
D: NA; V: TRBV6-2/TRBV6-3; J: TRBJ1-5; size: NA; DNA: TGTGCCAGCAGTTTCCCTATTCAGCCCCAGCATTTT; CDR3: CASSFPIQPQHF
D: TRBD2; V: TRBV3-1/TRBV3-2; J: TRBJ2-1; size: NA; DNA: TGTGCCAGCAGCCCCAGACTAGCGGGGACCTACAATGAGCAGTTCTTC; CDR3: CASSPRLAGTYNEQFF
D: NA; V: TRBV7-8; J: TRBJ2-4; size: NA; DNA: TGTGCCAGCAGCTTAGTTACTAGCCCTTCCAAAAACATTCAGTACTTC; CDR3: CASSLVTSPSKNIQYF
D: NA; V: TRBV5-1; J: TRBJ2-6; size: once; DNA: TGCGCCAGCAGCGAGAGGTCTGGGGCCAACGTCCTGACTTTC; CDR3: CASSERSGANVLTF
D: NA; V: TRBV7-9; J: TRBJ2-3; size: NA; DNA: TGTGCCAGCAGCTCTCTAGAGCGCGATGGTACGCAGTATTTT; CDR3: CASSSLERDGTQYF
D: NA; V: TRBV4-2; J: TRBJ2-1; size: NA; DNA: TGTGCCAGCAGCCAAGATAACAGCAATGAGCAGTTCTTC; CDR3: CASSQDNSNEQFF
D: NA; V: TRBV3-1/TRBV3-2; J: TRBJ1-2; size: NA; DNA: TGTGCCAGCAGCCAAGATAGGTCCGGGGGCTATGGCTACACCTTC; CDR3: CASSQDRSGGYGYTF
D: NA; V: TRBV6-2/TRBV6-3; J: TRBJ1-5; size: many; DNA: TGTGCCAGCAGTTACCCCCCAGGGTATAGCAATCAGCCCCAGCATTTT; CDR3: CASSYPPGYSNQPQHF